The present TCR beta chain was sequenced within a study of early T cells in non-severe SARS-CoV-2 infection (dated by TCRdb to 2020 to 2023). For context, the study as a whole: Because TCR sequencing relied on bulk RNA taken from unsorted whole blood, pairing of alpha and beta chains was not possible.

This clonotype was seen repeatedly, ten times or more. Its recognized antigen is unknown. Base quality data are lacking; no much larger clone is found one base away. Library method: 5' RACE. The data were produced on a NextSeq 500. To correct for sequencing error and PCR bias, the TCR library protocol tagged individual cDNA molecules with unique molecular identifiers. Both TCR alpha and beta chains were sequenced, and tight co-correlation was observed between alpha and beta sequence abundances in each sample. Regarding the original processing steps: V gene, J gene and CDR3 annotation of TCR sequences was performed with Decombinator V4. Expanded TCRs were defined as changing significantly between any two time points under a Poisson model with p below 0.0001. TCR abundances were normalised to the total number of TCRs sequenced per sample and were expressed as counts per million. TRAV1-2 paired with TRAJ12, TRAJ20 or TRAJ33 defined MAIT TCRs, while TRAV10 paired with TRAJ18 defined iNKT TCRs. VDJdb, accessed 1 November 2021, was searched for CMV, EBV and SARS-CoV-2 annotated TCRs, excluding TCRs annotated for multiple antigens. In TCRdb, the public reads were trimmed at Q25 with fastp and aligned with MiXCR, with productive beta chains retained. Rows matching on CDR3 protein sequence are summarized as one entry with the most common DNA and genes. The V and J calls were not made by the authors but by TCRdb's processing. The table for this sample lists 55,000 to 80,000 distinct CDR3 sequences; 7.5% to 9% of them were counted only once. The ten top clones hold 13% of the sample.

V is pruned by 1 base and J by 7 bases, leaving 6 bases of the junction without a gene match. CDR1 and CDR2, looked up from the germline V gene, are SGHTA and FQGNSA. Counted from cysteine to phenylalanine, this CDR3 has 15 amino acids. Kept here is only the CDR3 DNA, which spans 45 bases and is read in frame from base 1. A case-control design nested within a healthcare worker cohort in London, UK, was used, with weekly nasopharyngeal swab PCR tests and blood sampling performed. Healthcare workers were recruited during the week of the UK lockdown, between 23 and 31 March 2020, and followed weekly for up to about 15 weeks. The paper as a whole reports these results and caveats: VDJdb matching was skewed toward anti-spike CD8 responses and likely underestimated virus-specific expansions, missing private and CD4 specificities.

The source of this sequence is an adult who was a healthcare worker with PCR-confirmed SARS-CoV-2 infection or an uninfected control (not recorded which). Sequenced material: whole blood, taken at baseline. This sequence uses TRBV7-2 and TRBJ2-1, with TRBD2 matching 8 junction bases. The sequenced DNA is TGTGCCAGCAGCTTAGATCCGGGAGGGAGTAATGAGCAGTTCTTC. It codes for CASSLDPGGSNEQFF.